This is a list of T cell receptor beta chains from one sample in a study of lymphopenia after photon versus proton radiotherapy. Clones were sequenced by immunoSEQ multiplex PCR, and TCRdb holds only the in-frame ones, with some missing. The sample records 25,000 to 35,000 clones, approximately 95% being singletons. The sequencing used peripheral blood, collected from a patient treated with photon-based radiotherapy. These receptors were taken from a woman aged 45-59 years with cholangiocarcinoma. Both conserved end residues are part of each CDR3. Each record gives: D gene, V gene, J gene, clone size, CDR3 protein, CDR3 DNA. The D gene is left open where the match is weak. Expanded clones get a size class; other rows say once, few or many, or leave the size out.

-	TRBV6-6	TRBJ1-4	-	CAGRGPGVEKLFF	TGTGCCGGTCGGGGTCCAGGGGTCGAAAAACTGTTTTTT
-	TRBV19	TRBJ1-2	-	CASSIMGWIYGYTF	TGTGCCAGTAGTATTATGGGGTGGATCTATGGCTACACCTTC
-	TRBV18	TRBJ2-7	-	CASSPLVSASYEQYF	TGTGCCAGCTCACCACTAGTTAGCGCATCCTACGAGCAGTACTTC
-	TRBV5-1	TRBJ1-1	-	CASSLARTQRGAFF	TGCGCCAGCAGCTTGGCCAGGACACAACGTGGGGCTTTCTTT
-	TRBV19	TRBJ1-1	-	CASSILGGRNTEAFF	TGTGCCAGTAGTATACTAGGCGGTCGGAACACTGAAGCTTTCTTT
-	TRBV19	TRBJ2-7	-	CASRGGVRTYEQYF	TGTGCCAGTAGGGGCGGAGTTAGAACCTACGAGCAGTACTTC
TRBD2	TRBV6-5	TRBJ2-1	-	CASSYKGLGGGEQFF	TGTGCCAGCAGTTACAAAGGGCTAGGCGGGGGAGAGCAGTTCTTC
-	TRBV2	TRBJ1-2	-	CASILDGYTF	TGTGCCAGCATTCTCGATGGCTACACCTTC
TRBD1	TRBV7-9	TRBJ1-2	-	CASTPGQGLLGYGYTF	TGTGCCAGCACCCCGGGACAGGGGTTATTAGGCTATGGCTACACCTTC
TRBD1	TRBV4-3	TRBJ1-2	-	CASSQDIGTGGGGYTF	TGCGCCAGCAGCCAAGATATCGGGACAGGGGGTGGCGGCTACACCTTC
-	TRBV5-4	TRBJ1-2	-	CASSSPMNYGYTF	TGTGCCAGCAGCTCCCCGATGAACTATGGCTACACCTTC
-	TRBV28	TRBJ1-6	-	CASIGMSEKANSPLHF	TGTGCCAGCATAGGAATGTCAGAAAAAGCAAATTCACCCCTCCACTTT
-	TRBV7-2	TRBJ1-2	-	CASSLYREGKTGYTF	TGTGCCAGCAGCTTATACAGGGAAGGGAAAACTGGCTACACCTTC
-	TRBV19	TRBJ1-5	-	CASSIGRYSNQPQHF	TGTGCCAGTAGTATAGGGCGCTATAGCAATCAGCCCCAGCATTTT
TRBD1	TRBV7-9	TRBJ2-1	-	CASHSGVWTGPNLLNEQFF	TGTGCCAGCCACTCCGGCGTGTGGACAGGGCCTAACTTACTCAATGAGCAGTTCTTC
-	TRBV7-2	TRBJ2-7	once	CASSLSYRPYEQYF	TGTGCCAGCAGCTTAAGTTACAGGCCCTACGAGCAGTACTTC
-	TRBV19	TRBJ1-5	-	CASSIDRPGTQPQHF	TGTGCCAGTAGTATAGATCGGCCTGGGACTCAGCCCCAGCATTTT
-	TRBV9	TRBJ2-6	-	CASSPRSSGANVLTF	TGTGCCAGCAGCCCCCGGTCCTCTGGGGCCAACGTCCTGACTTTC
-	TRBV28	TRBJ1-2	once	CASSFSFPGDKDYGYTF	TGTGCCAGCAGTTTCAGTTTCCCAGGGGACAAAGACTATGGCTACACCTTC
-	TRBV11-2	TRBJ1-2	-	CASSSIWGDGYTF	TGTGCCAGCAGCTCGATTTGGGGCGATGGCTACACCTTC
-	TRBV7-2	TRBJ1-4	-	CASSQGPAGEKLFF	TGTGCCAGCAGCCAGGGCCCCGCTGGGGAAAAACTGTTTTTT
-	TRBV2	TRBJ2-5	-	CASRAGGVRQETQYF	TGTGCCAGCAGGGCCGGAGGGGTTCGCCAAGAGACCCAGTACTTC